This is a list of T cell receptor beta chains from one sample in a study of cytomegalovirus exposure and HLA in healthy donors. Libraries were prepared by immunoSEQ multiplex PCR; TCRdb keeps only in-frame clonotypes and omits some of them. The sample records approximately 110,000 clones, over 60% being singletons. Sequencing was done on a sample of PBMCs. These TCRs come from a young man in good health and CMV-seropositive. The CDR3 runs from the conserved cysteine through the conserved F or W. The D gene is left open where the match is weak. Clone size is stated in some rows and not others, as once, few, many or a class when expanded.

. TRBD2 TRBJ2-7 TRBV9 TGTGCCAGCAGCGTAGGGGTTGGTGCGGGGGGGCCTACCTACGAGCAGTACTTC CASSVGVGAGGPTYEQYF
. TRBD2 TRBJ2-7 TRBV5-4 TGTGCCAGCAGCTTGGGACTAGCGGGGGACCAGCAGTACTTC CASSLGLAGDQQYF
. TRBD1 TRBJ1-5 TRBV10-1 TGTGCCGCCCAGGACAGGGGTTTGTTTCCGGGTCAGCCCCAGCATTTT CAAQDRGLFPGQPQHF
. TRBD2 TRBJ2-3 TRBV4-2 TGTGCCAGCAGCCAACAGAAAATCCCGGGACTAGCGGGGGGAGATACGCAGTATTTT CASSQQKIPGLAGGDTQYF
few TRBD1 TRBJ1-1 TRBV6-5 TGTGCCAGCAGTTACTCGACGGGACAGACTGAAGCTTTCTTT CASSYSTGQTEAFF
few . TRBJ2-3 TRBV4-2 TGTGCCAGCAGCCAAGATGGGGAGGTCACAGATACGCAGTATTTT CASSQDGEVTDTQYF
. . TRBJ1-2 TRBV4-1 TGCGCCAGCAGCCGTCGTGAGTCACTCTATGGCTACACCTTC CASSRRESLYGYTF
once TRBD2 TRBJ2-5 TRBV2 TGTGCCAGCGGGGGACTAGCGGGGGGTCAAGAGACCCAGTACTTC CASGGLAGGQETQYF
once TRBD1 TRBJ1-1 TRBV6-1 TGTGCCAGCAGTGGGACAGGGGTCGCTGAAGCTTTCTTT CASSGTGVAEAFF
. . TRBJ2-1 TRBV6-6 TGTGCCAGCAGTTACTCGAAGGGGTATCGGAATGAGCAGTTCTTC CASSYSKGYRNEQFF
. TRBD2 TRBJ2-2 TRBV5-1 TGCGCCAGCAGCCAGGGACTAGCGGGGGCTATGTCAACCGGGGAGCTGTTTTTT CASSQGLAGAMSTGELFF
. . TRBJ2-3 TRBV5-1 TGCGCCAGCAGCATGGGACTGACTAGCACAGATACGCAGTATTTT CASSMGLTSTDTQYF
. . TRBJ2-5 TRBV2 TGTGCCAGCAGCATACAACAGGGTCGAGAGACCCAGTACTTC CASSIQQGRETQYF
. . TRBJ2-3 TRBV28 TGTGCCAGCAGCGGGGGCACAGATACGCAGTATTTT CASSGGTDTQYF
. TRBD1 TRBJ1-5 TRBV7-4 TGTGCCAGCAGCTTCGACAGGGAACCTAATCAGCCCCAGCATTTT CASSFDREPNQPQHF
. TRBD2 TRBJ2-1 TRBV2 TGTGCCAGCAGTGCCGCGGGGGTAACCCCGAATGAGCAGTTCTTC CASSAAGVTPNEQFF
. TRBD2 TRBJ2-5 TRBV4-2 TGTGCCAGCAGCCAAGCACTCGGGACTAGCTGGGAGACCCAGTACTTC CASSQALGTSWETQYF
. TRBD1 TRBJ2-2 TRBV4-2 TGTGCCAGCAGCCAAGAGGTTGGACAGGGGAACACCGGGGAGCTGTTTTTT CASSQEVGQGNTGELFF
. TRBD2 TRBJ2-5 TRBV7-2 TGTGCCAGCAGCTTTAGCGGGGGGGCAGAGACCCAGTACTTC CASSFSGGAETQYF
. . TRBJ2-1 TRBV7-9 TGTGCCAGCAGCTCCACCCGGGTATCGTCCAATGAGCAGTTCTTC CASSSTRVSSNEQFF
. . TRBJ2-7 TRBV4-1 TGCGCCAGCAGCCAAGTGGCCAGGCCTTTCGAGCAGTACTTC CASSQVARPFEQYF
. . TRBJ1-1 TRBV11-2 TGTGCCAGCAGCTTAGCCCCGGACACTGAAGCTTTCTTT CASSLAPDTEAFF
. TRBD2 TRBJ2-5 TRBV10-2 TGCGCCAGCAGGGGTAGCGGGGAGTACCAAGAGACCCAGTACTTC CASRGSGEYQETQYF
once . TRBJ2-5 TRBV5-4 TGTGCCAGCAGCTTGGGGACATACCAAGAGACCCAGTACTTC CASSLGTYQETQYF
. . TRBJ1-1 TRBV5-6 TGTGCCAGTAGCTTGGCCGCCGGGGGAGCTTTCTTT CASSLAAGGAFF
once . TRBJ1-3 TRBV5-4 TGTGCCAGCAGCTTGGAGGTGGGAGCCGGAAACACCATATATTTT CASSLEVGAGNTIYF
. TRBD1 TRBJ2-2 TRBV5-6 TGTGCCAGCAACGCTCTCGGGGGCAGGGGGCAGTTGAGCACCGGGGAGCTGTTTTTT CASNALGGRGQLSTGELFF
. . TRBJ2-3 TRBV5-4 TGTGCCAGCAGCGGAGGGGCGGATACGCAGTATTTT CASSGGADTQYF
. . TRBJ2-6 TRBV19 TGTGCCACCTCGCGGGCTGGGGCCAACGTCCTGACTTTC CATSRAGANVLTF
. TRBD1 TRBJ2-5 TRBV12-5 TGTGCTAGTGGTCCCGGGACAGGGGGTATAGAGACCCAGTACTTC CASGPGTGGIETQYF
few . TRBJ2-3 TRBV11-2 TGTGCCAGCAGCTTAAAAGGGGGAGATACGCAGTATTTT CASSLKGGDTQYF
. TRBD1 TRBJ2-2 TRBV7-7 TGTGCCAGCAGCTCAGACAGGGTATGGGGTCCGGGGGAGCTGTTTTTT CASSSDRVWGPGELFF
. . TRBJ1-6 TRBV11-2 TGTGCCAGCAGCCCCGCTAGGAGTTCACCCCTCCACTTT CASSPARSSPLHF
few TRBD1 TRBJ1-1 TRBV6-5 TGTGCCAGCCCTCGACAGGGCCCTGAAGCTTTCTTT CASPRQGPEAFF
. . TRBJ2-2 TRBV6-6 TGTGCCAGCAGTTACTCCTCGCGGGGGCCGAGTGAGCTGTTTTTT CASSYSSRGPSELFF
. . TRBJ1-1 TRBV7-2 TGTGCCAGCAGCCCGGGAGATCGGGTCAACACTGAAGCTTTCTTT CASSPGDRVNTEAFF
. . TRBJ2-1 TRBV28 TGTGCCAGCAGGGGGGGAGTTTACAATGAGCAGTTCTTC CASRGGVYNEQFF
. . TRBJ2-7 TRBV5-1 TGCGCCAGCAGCTTGGAAGCTACCTACGAGCAGTACTTC CASSLEATYEQYF
. TRBD2 TRBJ2-5 TRBV28 TGTGCCAGCAGTCAGTGGGACTATAGGGTCGTAGAGACCCAGTACTTC CASSQWDYRVVETQYF
. . TRBJ1-5 TRBV28 TGTGCCAGCAGAGGGTTGAGGGGGAATCAGCCCCAGCATTTT CASRGLRGNQPQHF
. TRBD2 TRBJ2-2 TRBV4-2 TGTGCCAGCAGCCAAGATCTAGCGGGGGGGAACACCGGGGAGCTGTTTTTT CASSQDLAGGNTGELFF
. TRBD1 TRBJ1-2 TRBV6-1 TGTGCCAGCAAAACTGGACAGGGGAACTATGGCTACACCTTC CASKTGQGNYGYTF
. . TRBJ2-2 TRBV6-5 TGTGCCAGCAGTTACATCGACATCTCCACCGGGGAGCTGTTTTTT CASSYIDISTGELFF
. TRBD2 TRBJ2-5 TRBV7-9 TGTGCCAGCAGCATGAGTACTAGCGGGGGGGCTATAGAGACCCAGTACTTC CASSMSTSGGAIETQYF
. . TRBJ1-2 TRBV7-9 TGTGCCAGCAGCCCCCCGGCAGGGCTGGTAGGTGGCTACACCTTC CASSPPAGLVGGYTF
. . TRBJ2-1 TRBV27 TGTGCCAGCAAAGATCGACGCGGGGCCTACAATGAGCAGTTCTTC CASKDRRGAYNEQFF
. . TRBJ1-1 TRBV5-5 TGTGCCAGCAGCTCGTCCAACACTGAAGCTTTCTTT CASSSSNTEAFF
. . TRBJ1-1 TRBV7-9 TGTGCCAGCAAACAGGGTGAAACTGAAGCTTTCTTT CASKQGETEAFF
. . TRBJ1-3 TRBV5-1 TGCGCCAGCAGCTTGGACTCCGGAAACACCATATATTTT CASSLDSGNTIYF
. . TRBJ1-5 TRBV10-1 TGCGCCAGCAGTCACGGGTTGAATCAGCCCCAGCATTTT CASSHGLNQPQHF
few . TRBJ2-3 TRBV5-6 TGTGCCAGCAGCTTATTGGGGGCGATCACAGATACGCAGTATTTT CASSLLGAITDTQYF
. . TRBJ1-4 TRBV5-1 TGCGCCAGCAGCCCTCGGGGGGGGGACGGTAATGAAAAACTGTTTTTT CASSPRGGDGNEKLFF
few . TRBJ1-4 TRBV7-2 TGTGCCAGCAGCTTAGCCTACCCCAATCCCCTGTTTTTT CASSLAYPNPLFF
. . TRBJ1-2 TRBV5-4 TGTGCCAGCAGCTTTGGACAGACCCACTATGGCTACACCTTC CASSFGQTHYGYTF
few . TRBJ2-7 TRBV25-1 TGTGCCAGCAGTGAATACGCGGCGTACGAGCAGTACTTC CASSEYAAYEQYF